The 15 T cell receptor beta chains reported below all come from one sample, sequenced in a study of T cell repertoires in cytomegalovirus infection. TCRdb re-called the reads through MiXCR, storing one row per CDR3 protein. Of about 230,000 distinct CDR3 sequences listed, around 6.4% are singletons. The sequencing sample was made of PBMCs. These receptors all come from a human donor in good health (CMV status not recorded). Some clones in this sample may be carry-over from other donors' samples.

This clonotype has at least ten counts. This chain joins TRBV7-6 and TRBJ2-7; TRBD2 aligns across 13 bases. The germline CDR1 and CDR2 sequences are SGHVS and FNYEAQ. V dropped 4 bases and J dropped 2; count of bases not matched to a gene: 2. This CDR3 is built from 15 residues. DNA of the CDR3: TGTGCCAGCAGCTCGACTAGCGGGGGGACCTACGAGCAGTACTTC. This gives the protein CASSSTSGGTYEQYF.

This clonotype was counted at least ten times. V is TRBV6-2 or TRBV6-3 and J is TRBJ1-2, with D unresolved. CDR3 length: 15 amino acids. Germline loops: CDR1 MNHEY, CDR2 SVGEGT. V lost 2 bases and J lost 4, with 14 bases in between. Here the CDR3 reads CASSYAERHPYGYTF. CDR3 DNA sequence: TGTGCCAGCAGTTACGCAGAACGTCACCCCTATGGCTACACCTTC.

This clonotype appeared many times. The CDR3 nucleotides read TGTGCCAGCATCAATCTCGGGGCAACTAATGAAAAACTGTTTTTT. Its protein product is CASINLGATNEKLFF. The chain recombines TRBV28 with TRBJ1-4; D is unclear. CDR1 and CDR2 (germline): MDHEN, SYDVKM. The length of the CDR3 is 15 residues. V was shortened by 7 bases and J by 0 bases, with 12 bases between the two germline ends.

This clonotype was seen many times. The chain combines TRBV7-2 with TRBJ1-4; D gene uncertain. The V end lost 3 bases, the J end lost 0 bases, and 5 bases lay between the germline ends. The CDR3 runs to 14 residues. Germline loops: CDR1 SGHTA, CDR2 FQGNSA. CDR3 sequence reads: CASSFSATNEKLFF. The CDR3 DNA sequence: TGTGCCAGCAGCTTCAGTGCAACTAATGAAAAACTGTTTTTT. Complete variable domain (other parts from reference TRBV7-2 and TRBJ1-4): GAGVSQSPSNKVTEKGKDVELRCDPISGHTALYWYRQSLGQGLEFLIYFQGNSAPDKSGLPSDRFSAERTGGSVSTLTIQRTQQEDSAVYLCASSFSATNEKLFFGSGTQLSVL.

This clonotype showed up many times. This rearrangement joins TRBV6-2 or TRBV6-3 to TRBJ2-5; weak D call: TRBD2 (5 bases). V was pared by 5 bases and J by 5 bases, with 15 bases between. The CDR3 length is 14 residues. Looked up from germline, CDR1 is MNHEY and CDR2 is SVGEGT. In DNA form, the CDR3 reads TGTGCCAGCAGTCCGAGGACTCAAAGGGAGACCCAGTACTTC. This translates into CASSPRTQRETQYF.

The rearrangement uses TRBV20-1 and TRBJ1-2, with D possibly being TRBD1 (5 bases). Germline V gene sequence: CDR1 DFQATT, CDR2 SNEGSKA (reference sequence). The V and J ends lost 1 base and 2 bases respectively, with 8 bases between them. This CDR3 contains 13 residues. CDR3 sequence (DNA): TGCAGTGCTAGAGCGGGGCTAAACTATGGCTACACCTTC. Protein product: CSARAGLNYGYTF.

There are many counts of this clonotype. V is TRBV2 and J is TRBJ2-1, with 11 positions matching TRBD1. V shed 6 bases and J 3 bases; nucleotides not matched to a gene: 4. The CDR3 sequence is 15 residues long. Germline CDR1 and CDR2: SNHLY and FYNNEI. The CDR3 region has the DNA TGTGCCAGCAGCGCCGGGACAGGGGGCTACAATGAGCAGTTCTTC. Protein product: CASSAGTGGYNEQFF.

This clonotype has at least ten counts. The chain's CDR3 is CSARTGQGLYEQYF. CDR3 sequence (DNA): TGCAGTGCTAGGACGGGACAGGGACTCTACGAGCAGTACTTC. The chain uses TRBV20-1 and TRBJ2-7; the match to TRBD1 covers 9 bases. This CDR3 has 14 residues. Germline V lookup: CDR1 DFQATT, CDR2 SNEGSKA (reference sequence). The trim removed 3 bases at V and 3 bases at J, leaving 6 bases unmatched.

This clonotype was detected only a few times. V gene TRBV29-1 combines with J gene TRBJ1-5; D not resolved. Trimming pared 4 bases from V and 6 bases from J, leaving 10 bases between. This CDR3 comprises 12 residues. Germline V gene lookup returns CDR1 SQVTM and CDR2 ANQGSEA. The CDR3 protein is CSVGEGSQPQHF. CDR3 nucleotide sequence: TGCAGCGTTGGAGAGGGAAGTCAGCCCCAGCATTTT.

This clonotype was seen repeatedly, ten times or more. The chain employs TRBV7-8 and TRBJ1-2, with D maybe TRBD1 (5 bases). V was pared by 4 bases and J by 2 bases, with 11 bases between. The CDR3 totals 14 residues. CDR1 is SGHVS, CDR2 FQNEAQ, per germline. The CDR3 is CASSSRDGNYGYTF. In DNA, the CDR3 is TGTGCCAGCAGCTCGAGGGACGGAAACTATGGCTACACCTTC.

This clonotype occurred many times. The chain employs TRBV18 and TRBJ2-1; D not resolved. This CDR3 spans 16 amino acids. Trimming pared 3 bases from V and 5 bases from J, leaving 17 bases between. The germline V gene encodes CDR1 KGHSH and CDR2 LQKENI. The CDR3 sequence: CASSPPPAWNNNEQFF. The DNA of the CDR3 is TGTGCCAGCTCACCCCCCCCAGCCTGGAATAACAATGAGCAGTTCTTC. Based on the CDR3 plus reference TRBV18 and TRBJ2-1, the full variable domain is NAGVMQNPRHLVRRRGQEARLRCSPMKGHSHVYWYRQLPEEGLKFMVYLQKENIIDESGMPKERFSAEFPKEGPSILRIQQVVRGDSAAYFCASSPPPAWNNNEQFFGPGTRLTVL.

This clonotype was seen a few times. This chain uses TRBV29-1 with TRBJ1-5, with 7 bases identical to TRBD1. This CDR3 comprises 15 residues. The trim removed 4 bases at V and 0 bases at J, leaving 6 bases unmatched. Germline CDR1 is SQVTM and CDR2 is ANQGSEA. In DNA, the CDR3 is TGCAGCGTTGTGTGGGACAGCGATAGCAATCAGCCCCAGCATTTT. Translated, it gives CSVVWDSDSNQPQHF.

Many counts were recorded for this clonotype. This chain connects TRBV5-5 to TRBJ2-5, with 11 bases aligning to TRBD2. Germline V gives CDR1 SGHKS, CDR2 YYEKEE (reference sequence). This CDR3 is 16 amino acids long. V trimming: 4 bases; J trimming: 5 bases; junction bases outside the gene matches: 10. CDR3 amino acids: CASSGRLAGNMETQYF. CDR3 sequence (DNA): TGTGCCAGCAGCGGACGACTAGCGGGGAATATGGAGACCCAGTACTTC. Using reference TRBV5-5 and TRBJ2-5 for the parts outside the CDR3, the full variable domain is DAGVTQSPTHLIKTRGQQVTLRCSPISGHKSVSWYQQVLGQGPQFIFQYYEKEERGRGNFPDRFSARQFPNYSSELNVNALLLGDSALYLCASSGRLAGNMETQYFGPGTRLLVL.

This clonotype came up many times. V gene TRBV6-2 or TRBV6-3 combines with J gene TRBJ2-1; 9 nucleotides agree with TRBD2. Germline V gene sequence: CDR1 MNHEY, CDR2 SVGEGT. Losses at the gene ends were 4 bases for V and 0 bases for J; bases not matched to a gene: 7. CDR3 length: 17 amino acids. The CDR3 protein is CASSWTSALSSYNEQFF. The CDR3 DNA sequence: TGTGCCAGCAGTTGGACTAGCGCACTAAGCTCCTACAATGAGCAGTTCTTC.

The table lists this clonotype with many counts. The gene calls are TRBV7-2 and TRBJ1-4, with D uncertain. CDR1 SGHTA and CDR2 FQGNSA come from the germline V gene. V was shortened by 5 bases and J by 3 bases, with 10 bases between the two germline ends. This CDR3 is 14 amino acids long. The CDR3 region has the DNA TGTGCCAGCAGCCCGTTCGGCCCTAATGAAAAACTGTTTTTT. Translation: CASSPFGPNEKLFF.